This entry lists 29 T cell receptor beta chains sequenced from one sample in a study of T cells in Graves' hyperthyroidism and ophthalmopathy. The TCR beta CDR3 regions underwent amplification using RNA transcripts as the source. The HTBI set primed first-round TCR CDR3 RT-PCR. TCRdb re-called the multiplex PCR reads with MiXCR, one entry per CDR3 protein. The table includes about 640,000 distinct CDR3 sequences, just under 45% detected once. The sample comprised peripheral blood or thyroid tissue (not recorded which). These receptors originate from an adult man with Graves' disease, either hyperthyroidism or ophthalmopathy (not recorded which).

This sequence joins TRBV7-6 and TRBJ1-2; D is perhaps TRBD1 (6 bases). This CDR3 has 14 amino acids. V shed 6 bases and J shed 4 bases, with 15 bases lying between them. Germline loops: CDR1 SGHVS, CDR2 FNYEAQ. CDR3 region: CASSPGGGGYGYTF. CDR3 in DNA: TGTGCCAGCAGTCCGGGGGGCGGTGGCTATGGCTACACCTTC.

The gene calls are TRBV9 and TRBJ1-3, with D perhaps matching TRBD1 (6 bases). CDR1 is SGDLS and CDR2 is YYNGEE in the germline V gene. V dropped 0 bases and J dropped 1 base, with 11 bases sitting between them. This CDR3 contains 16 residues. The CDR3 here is CASSVAGGRSGNTIYF. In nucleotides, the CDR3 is TGTGCCAGCAGCGTAGCGGGGGGCAGGTCTGGAAACACCATATATTTT.

Here the CDR3 DNA reads TGTGCCAGCAGTGGACTAGCGGGGATGTGGGAAAAACTGTTTTTT. This translates into CASSGLAGMWEKLFF. The genes are TRBV6-1 and TRBJ1-4; D is uncertain. Between the trimmed V and J ends, which lost 4 bases and 8 bases, there was a span of 17 bases. Germline lookup yields CDR1 MNHNS and CDR2 SASEGT. This CDR3 contains 15 residues.

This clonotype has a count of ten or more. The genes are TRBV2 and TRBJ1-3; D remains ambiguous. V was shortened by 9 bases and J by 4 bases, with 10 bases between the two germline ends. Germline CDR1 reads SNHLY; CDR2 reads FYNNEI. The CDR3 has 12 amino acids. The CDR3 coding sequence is TGTGCCAGTCATCTCCGGGGAAACACCATATATTTT. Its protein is CASHLRGNTIYF.

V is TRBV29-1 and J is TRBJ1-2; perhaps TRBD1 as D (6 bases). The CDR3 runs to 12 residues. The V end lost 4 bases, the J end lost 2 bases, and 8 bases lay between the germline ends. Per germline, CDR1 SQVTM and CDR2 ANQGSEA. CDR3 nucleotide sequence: TGCAGCGTTGGAGGGGGGAACTATGGCTACACCTTC. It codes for CSVGGGNYGYTF.

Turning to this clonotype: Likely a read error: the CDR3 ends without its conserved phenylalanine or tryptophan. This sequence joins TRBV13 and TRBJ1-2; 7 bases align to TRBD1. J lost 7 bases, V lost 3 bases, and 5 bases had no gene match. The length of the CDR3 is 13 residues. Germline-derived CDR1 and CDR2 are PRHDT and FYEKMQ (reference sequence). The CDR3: CASSFRTGVGYTS. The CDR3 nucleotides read TGTGCCAGCAGCTTTCGTACAGGGGTTGGCTACACCTCC.

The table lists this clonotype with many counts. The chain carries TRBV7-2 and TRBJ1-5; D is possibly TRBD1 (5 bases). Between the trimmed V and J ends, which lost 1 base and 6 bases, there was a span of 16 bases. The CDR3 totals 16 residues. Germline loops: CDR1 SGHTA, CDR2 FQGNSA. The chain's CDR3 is CASSLDGPGLGQPQHF. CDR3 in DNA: TGTGCCAGCAGCTTAGATGGTCCAGGGTTGGGTCAGCCCCAGCATTTT. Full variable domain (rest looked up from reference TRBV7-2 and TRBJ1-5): GAGVSQSPSNKVTEKGKDVELRCDPISGHTALYWYRQSLGQGLEFLIYFQGNSAPDKSGLPSDRFSAERTGGSVSTLTIQRTQQEDSAVYLCASSLDGPGLGQPQHFGDGTRLSIL.

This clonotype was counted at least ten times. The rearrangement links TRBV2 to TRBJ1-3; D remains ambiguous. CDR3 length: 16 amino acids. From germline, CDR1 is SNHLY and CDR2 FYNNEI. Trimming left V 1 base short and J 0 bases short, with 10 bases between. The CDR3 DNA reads TGTGCCAGCAGTGAAGAAGACACCTACTCTGGAAACACCATATATTTT. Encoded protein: CASSEEDTYSGNTIYF.

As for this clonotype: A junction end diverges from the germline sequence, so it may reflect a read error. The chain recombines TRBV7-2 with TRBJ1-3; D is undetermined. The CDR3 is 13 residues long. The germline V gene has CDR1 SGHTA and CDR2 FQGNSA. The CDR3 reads CASSEKGGITIYF. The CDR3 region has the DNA TGTGCCAGCAGCGAGAAAGGTGGAATCACCATATATTTT.

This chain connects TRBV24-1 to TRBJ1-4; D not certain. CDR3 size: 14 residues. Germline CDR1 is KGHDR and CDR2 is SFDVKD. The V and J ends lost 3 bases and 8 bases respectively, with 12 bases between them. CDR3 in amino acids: CATSDGQVGEKLFF. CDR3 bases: TGTGCCACCAGTGATGGGCAGGTCGGCGAAAAACTGTTTTTT.

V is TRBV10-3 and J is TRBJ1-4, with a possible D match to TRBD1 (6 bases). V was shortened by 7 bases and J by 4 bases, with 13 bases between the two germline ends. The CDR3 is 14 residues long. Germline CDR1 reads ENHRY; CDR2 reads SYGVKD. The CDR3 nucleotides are TGTGCCATCACTCAGGACAGCGATAATGAAAAACTGTTTTTT. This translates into CAITQDSDNEKLFF.

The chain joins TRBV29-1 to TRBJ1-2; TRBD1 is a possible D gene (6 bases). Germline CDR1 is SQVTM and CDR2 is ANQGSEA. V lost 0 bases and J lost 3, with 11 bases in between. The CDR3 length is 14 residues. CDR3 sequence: CSVEDRGTHYGYTF. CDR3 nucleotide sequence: TGCAGCGTTGAAGACAGGGGAACACACTATGGCTACACCTTC. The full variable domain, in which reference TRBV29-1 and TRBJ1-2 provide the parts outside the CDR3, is SAVISQKPSRDICQRGTSLTIQCQVDSQVTMMFWYRQQPGQSLTLIATANQGSEATYESGFVIDKFPISRPNLTFSTLTVSNMSPEDSSIYLCSVEDRGTHYGYTFGSGTRLTVV.

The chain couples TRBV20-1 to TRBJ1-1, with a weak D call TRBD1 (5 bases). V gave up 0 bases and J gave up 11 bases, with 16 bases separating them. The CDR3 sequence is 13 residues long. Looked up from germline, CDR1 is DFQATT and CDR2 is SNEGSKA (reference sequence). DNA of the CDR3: TGCAGTGCTAGAGATCCAGGGAGGCAGTCGGCTTTCTTT. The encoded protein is CSARDPGRQSAFF.

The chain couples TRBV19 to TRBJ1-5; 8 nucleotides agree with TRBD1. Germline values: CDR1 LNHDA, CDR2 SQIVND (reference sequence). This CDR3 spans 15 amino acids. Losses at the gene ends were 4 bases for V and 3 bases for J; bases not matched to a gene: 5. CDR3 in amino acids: CASSTGTGFNQPQHF. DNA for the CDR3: TGTGCCAGTAGTACCGGGACAGGATTCAATCAGCCCCAGCATTTT. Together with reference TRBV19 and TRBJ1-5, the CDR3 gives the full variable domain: DGGITQSPKYLFRKEGQNVTLSCEQNLNHDAMYWYRQDPGQGLRLIYYSQIVNDFQKGDIAEGYSVSREKKESFPLTVTSAQKNPTAFYLCASSTGTGFNQPQHFGDGTRLSIL.

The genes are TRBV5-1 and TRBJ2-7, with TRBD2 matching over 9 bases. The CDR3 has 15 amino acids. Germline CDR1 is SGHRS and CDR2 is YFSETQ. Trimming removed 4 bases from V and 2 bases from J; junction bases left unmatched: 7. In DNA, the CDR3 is TGCGCCAGCAGCATGAAAGCGGGAGGAGCCTACGAGCAGTACTTC. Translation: CASSMKAGGAYEQYF.

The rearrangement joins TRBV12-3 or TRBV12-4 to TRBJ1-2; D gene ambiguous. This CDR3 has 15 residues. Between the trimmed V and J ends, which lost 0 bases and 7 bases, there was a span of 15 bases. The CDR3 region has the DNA TGTGCCAGCAGTTTAGCGCCGGACTTAATACGTGGCTACACCTTC. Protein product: CASSLAPDLIRGYTF.

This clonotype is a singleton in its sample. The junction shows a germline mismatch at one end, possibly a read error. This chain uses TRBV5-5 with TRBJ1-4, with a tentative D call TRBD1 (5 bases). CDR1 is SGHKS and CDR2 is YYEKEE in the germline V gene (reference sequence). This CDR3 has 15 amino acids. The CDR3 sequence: CASSLVGRRDEKLFF. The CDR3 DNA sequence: TGCGCCAGCAGCTTGGTAGGGCGCCGGGACGAAAAACTGTTTTTT. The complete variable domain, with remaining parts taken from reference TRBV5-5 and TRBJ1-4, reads DAGVTQSPTHLIKTRGQQVTLRCSPISGHKSVSWYQQVLGQGPQFIFQYYEKEERGRGNFPDRFSARQFPNYSSELNVNALLLGDSALYLCASSLVGRRDEKLFFGSGTQLSVL.

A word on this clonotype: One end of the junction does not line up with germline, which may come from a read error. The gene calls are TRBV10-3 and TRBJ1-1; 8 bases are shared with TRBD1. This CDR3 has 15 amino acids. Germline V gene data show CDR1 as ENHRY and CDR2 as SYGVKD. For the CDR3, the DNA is TGTGCCAGCAGTGAAAGACAGGGGAGGGTCACTGAAGCTTTCTTT. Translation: CASSERQGRVTEAFF.

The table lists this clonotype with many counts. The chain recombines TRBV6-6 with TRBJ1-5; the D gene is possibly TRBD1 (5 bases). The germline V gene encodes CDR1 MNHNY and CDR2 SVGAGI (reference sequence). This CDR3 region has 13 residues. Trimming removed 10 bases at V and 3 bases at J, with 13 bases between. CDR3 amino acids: CATAGQFNQPQHF. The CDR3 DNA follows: TGTGCCACAGCGGGGCAATTCAATCAGCCCCAGCATTTT.

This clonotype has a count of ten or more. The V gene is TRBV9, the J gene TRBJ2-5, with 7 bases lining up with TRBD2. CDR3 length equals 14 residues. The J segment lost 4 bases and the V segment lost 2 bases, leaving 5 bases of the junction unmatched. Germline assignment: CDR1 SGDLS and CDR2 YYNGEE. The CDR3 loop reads CASSVRGGVETQYF. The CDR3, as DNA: TGTGCCAGCAGCGTCCGCGGGGGAGTAGAGACCCAGTACTTC.

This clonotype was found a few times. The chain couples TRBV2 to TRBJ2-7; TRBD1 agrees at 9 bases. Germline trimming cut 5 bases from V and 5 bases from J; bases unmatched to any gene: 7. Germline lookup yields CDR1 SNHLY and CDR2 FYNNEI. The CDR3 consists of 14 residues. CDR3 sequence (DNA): TGTGCCAGCAGTTATGGGACAGGGCTCCACGAGCAGTACTTC. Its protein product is CASSYGTGLHEQYF. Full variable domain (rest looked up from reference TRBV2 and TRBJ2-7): EPEVTQTPSHQVTQMGQEVILRCVPISNHLYFYWYRQILGQKVEFLVSFYNNEISEKSEIFDDQFSVERPDGSNFTLKIRSTKLEDSAMYFCASSYGTGLHEQYFGPGTRLTVT.

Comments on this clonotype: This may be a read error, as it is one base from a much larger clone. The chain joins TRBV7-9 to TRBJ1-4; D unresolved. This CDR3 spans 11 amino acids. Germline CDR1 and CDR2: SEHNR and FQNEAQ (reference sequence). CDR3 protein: CASSLESEVLF. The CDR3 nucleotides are TGTGCCAGCAGCTTAGAGTCGGAGGTGCTATTT.

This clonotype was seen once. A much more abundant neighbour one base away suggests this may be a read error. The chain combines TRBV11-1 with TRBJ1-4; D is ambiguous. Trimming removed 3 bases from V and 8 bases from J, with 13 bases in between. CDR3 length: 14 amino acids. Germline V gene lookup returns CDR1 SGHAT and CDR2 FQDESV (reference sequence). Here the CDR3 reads CASSFGWNLEKLFF. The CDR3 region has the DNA TGTGCCAGCAGCTTTGGATGGAATCTCGAAAAACTGTTTTTT.

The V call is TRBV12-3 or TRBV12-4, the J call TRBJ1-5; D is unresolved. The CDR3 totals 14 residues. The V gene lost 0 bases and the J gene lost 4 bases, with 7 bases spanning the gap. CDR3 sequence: CASSLALQNQPQHF. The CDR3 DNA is TGTGCCAGCAGTTTAGCTCTACAGAATCAGCCCCAGCATTTT.

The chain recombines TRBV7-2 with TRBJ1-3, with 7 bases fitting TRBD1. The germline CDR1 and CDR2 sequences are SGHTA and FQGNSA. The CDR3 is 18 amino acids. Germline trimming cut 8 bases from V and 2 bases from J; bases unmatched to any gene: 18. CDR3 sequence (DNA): TGTGCCAGCTCACCAACCTCTGTGCCCGACAGGGCTGGAAACACCATATATTTT. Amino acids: CASSPTSVPDRAGNTIYF.

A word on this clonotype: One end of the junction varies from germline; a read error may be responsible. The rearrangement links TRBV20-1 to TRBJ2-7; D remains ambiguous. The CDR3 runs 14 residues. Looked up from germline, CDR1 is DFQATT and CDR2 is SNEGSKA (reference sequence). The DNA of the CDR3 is TGCAGTGCTAGAGATTTGGGCCGCTCCTCCGAGCAGTACTTC. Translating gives CSARDLGRSSEQYF.

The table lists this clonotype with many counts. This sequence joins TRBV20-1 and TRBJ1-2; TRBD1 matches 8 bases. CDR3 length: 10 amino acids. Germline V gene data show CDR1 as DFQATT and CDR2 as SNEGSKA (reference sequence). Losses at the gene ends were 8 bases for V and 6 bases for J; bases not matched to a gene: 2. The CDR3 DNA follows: TGCAGTCCAGGGGGCCATGGCTACACCTTC. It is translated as CSPGGHGYTF.

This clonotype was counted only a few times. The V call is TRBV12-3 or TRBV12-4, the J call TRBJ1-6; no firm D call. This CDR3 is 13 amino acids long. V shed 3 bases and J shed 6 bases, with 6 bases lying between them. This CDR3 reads CASSLSLNSPLHF. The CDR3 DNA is TGTGCCAGCAGTTTGTCCCTTAATTCACCCCTCCACTTT.

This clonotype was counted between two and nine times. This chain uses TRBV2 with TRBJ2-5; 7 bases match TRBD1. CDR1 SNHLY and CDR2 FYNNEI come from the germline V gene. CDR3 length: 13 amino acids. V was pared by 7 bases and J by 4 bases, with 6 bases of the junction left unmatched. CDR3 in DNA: TGTGCCAGCACTCGGGGACAGCTAGAGACCCAGTACTTC. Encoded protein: CASTRGQLETQYF. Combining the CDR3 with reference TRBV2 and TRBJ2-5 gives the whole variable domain EPEVTQTPSHQVTQMGQEVILRCVPISNHLYFYWYRQILGQKVEFLVSFYNNEISEKSEIFDDQFSVERPDGSNFTLKIRSTKLEDSAMYFCASTRGQLETQYFGPGTRLLVL.